This passage covers 7 T cell receptor beta chains from one sample sequenced in a study of blood T cell repertoires in COVID-19. Repertoires were generated with immunoSEQ multiplex PCR, while TCRdb's copy carries only in-frame clones and drops some. There are over 200,000 clones in the sample; 89% occur only once, and around 6% lies in the top ten. Sequencing used peripheral blood. Every receptor here comes from a man in his sixties who had recovered from COVID-19.

The rearrangement joins TRBV4-3 to TRBJ1-3; a weak D match, TRBD1 (5 bases). The germline gives CDR1 LGHNA, CDR2 YSLEER. The CDR3 length is 16 residues. Trimming pared 0 bases from V and 0 bases from J, leaving 9 bases between. The DNA of the CDR3 is TGCGCCAGCAGCCAAGATCAGGGCTTCTCTGGAAACACCATATATTTT. This translates into CASSQDQGFSGNTIYF.

CDR3 bases: TGTGCCAGCAGGGACAACCATGAAAAACTGTTTTTT. Encoded protein: CASRDNHEKLFF. This chain links TRBV2 with TRBJ1-4; maybe TRBD1 (5 bases). Germline V gives CDR1 SNHLY, CDR2 FYNNEI. This CDR3 spans 12 amino acids. V gave up 6 bases and J gave up 6 bases, with 8 bases separating them.

The chain recombines TRBV6-5 with TRBJ2-1, with TRBD2 matching over 9 bases. The CDR3 runs 15 residues. Per germline, CDR1 MNHEY and CDR2 SVGAGI. The trim removed 5 bases at V and 5 bases at J, leaving 7 bases unmatched. DNA for the CDR3: TGTGCCAGCAGTCATAGCGGGAGAGGCGACAATGAGCAGTTCTTC. As protein: CASSHSGRGDNEQFF.

This chain joins TRBV3-1 (or the pseudogene TRBV3-2) and TRBJ1-1; D remains unclear. V was clipped by 1 base and J by 1 base, with 7 bases between them. The length of the CDR3 is 14 residues. Germline CDR1 LGHDT, CDR2 YNNKEL (reference sequence). Here the CDR3 DNA reads TGTGCCAGCAGCCAAGGGACTGGGAACACTGAAGCTTTCTTT. This sequence encodes CASSQGTGNTEAFF.

V is TRBV2 and J is TRBJ2-7; TRBD2 matches 11 bases. Germline CDR1 reads SNHLY; CDR2 reads FYNNEI. With V trimmed by 10 bases and J by 3 bases, 5 bases remained unmatched. There are 13 residues in the CDR3. The CDR3 spells CATRTSGLYEQYF. The CDR3 coding sequence is TGTGCCACCAGGACTAGCGGGCTCTACGAGCAGTACTTC.

Note on this clone: At one boundary the junction diverges from the germline segment, which might be a read error. The genes are TRBV27 and TRBJ1-6; 9 bases are a match to TRBD1. The CDR3 is made up of 14 amino acids. Germline loops: CDR1 MNHEY, CDR2 SMNVEV (reference sequence). The CDR3 reads CASRRDRDNSPLHF. The CDR3 nucleotides are TGTGCCAGCAGACGGGACAGGGATAACTCACCCCTCCACTTT.

The chain joins TRBV27 to TRBJ2-7; unclear D gene. The CDR3 spans 14 residues. Germline-derived CDR1 and CDR2 are MNHEY and SMNVEV (reference sequence). Trimming pared 10 bases from V and 0 bases from J, leaving 16 bases between. The CDR3 protein is CATSLRIFSYEQYF. For the CDR3, the DNA is TGTGCCACCTCGCTCAGAATATTCTCCTACGAGCAGTACTTC.